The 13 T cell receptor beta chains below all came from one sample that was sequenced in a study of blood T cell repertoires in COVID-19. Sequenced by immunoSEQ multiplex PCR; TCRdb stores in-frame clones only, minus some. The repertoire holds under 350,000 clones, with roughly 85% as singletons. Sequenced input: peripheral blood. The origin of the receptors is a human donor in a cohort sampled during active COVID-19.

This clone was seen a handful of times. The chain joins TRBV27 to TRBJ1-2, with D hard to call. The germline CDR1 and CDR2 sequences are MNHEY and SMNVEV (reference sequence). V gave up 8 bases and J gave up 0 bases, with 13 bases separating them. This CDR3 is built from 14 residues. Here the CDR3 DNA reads TGTGCCAGCGGGCGGGTTGTAGCTAACTATGGCTACACCTTC. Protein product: CASGRVVANYGYTF.

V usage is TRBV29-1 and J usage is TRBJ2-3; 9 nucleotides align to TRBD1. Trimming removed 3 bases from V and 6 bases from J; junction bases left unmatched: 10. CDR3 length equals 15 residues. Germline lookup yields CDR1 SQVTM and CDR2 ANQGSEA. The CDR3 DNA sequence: TGCAGCGTTGAGGGACAGGGCTACGCAGGGGATACGCAGTATTTT. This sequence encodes CSVEGQGYAGDTQYF.

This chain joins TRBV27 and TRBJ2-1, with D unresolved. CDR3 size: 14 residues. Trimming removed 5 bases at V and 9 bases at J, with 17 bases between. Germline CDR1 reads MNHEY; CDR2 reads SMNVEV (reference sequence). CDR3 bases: TGTGCCAGCAGTCCGTCGACTGTTTTAGGTGAGCAGTTCTTC. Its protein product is CASSPSTVLGEQFF.

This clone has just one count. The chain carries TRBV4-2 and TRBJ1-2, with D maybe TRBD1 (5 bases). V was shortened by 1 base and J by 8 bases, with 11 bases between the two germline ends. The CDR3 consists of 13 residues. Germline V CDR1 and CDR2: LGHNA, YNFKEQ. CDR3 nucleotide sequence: TGTGCCAGCAGCCAAGGGTCGACAGAGGGCTACACCTTC. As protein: CASSQGSTEGYTF.

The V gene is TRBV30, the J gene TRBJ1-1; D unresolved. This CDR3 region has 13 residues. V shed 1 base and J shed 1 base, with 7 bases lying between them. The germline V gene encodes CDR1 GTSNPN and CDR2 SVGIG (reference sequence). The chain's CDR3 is CAWSGHRNTEAFF. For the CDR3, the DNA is TGTGCCTGGAGTGGACACCGGAACACTGAAGCTTTCTTT. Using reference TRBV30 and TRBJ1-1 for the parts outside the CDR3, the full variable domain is SQTIHQWPATLVQPVGSPLSLECTVEGTSNPNLYWYRQAAGRGLQLLFYSVGIGQISSEVPQNLSASRPQDRQFILSSKKLLLSDSGFYLCAWSGHRNTEAFFGQGTRLTVV.

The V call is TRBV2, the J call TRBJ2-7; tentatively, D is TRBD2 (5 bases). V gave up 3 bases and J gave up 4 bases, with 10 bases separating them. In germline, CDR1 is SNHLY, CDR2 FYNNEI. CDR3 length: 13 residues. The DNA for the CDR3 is TGTGCCAGCAGTGACGACGGGGTTTACGAGCAGTACTTC. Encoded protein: CASSDDGVYEQYF. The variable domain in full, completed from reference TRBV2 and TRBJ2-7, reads EPEVTQTPSHQVTQMGQEVILRCVPISNHLYFYWYRQILGQKVEFLVSFYNNEISEKSEIFDDQFSVERPDGSNFTLKIRSTKLEDSAMYFCASSDDGVYEQYFGPGTRLTVT.

CDR3 loop: CASSLAAGKYGYTF. DNA of the CDR3: TGTGCCAGCAGCTTAGCGGCGGGAAAGTATGGCTACACCTTC. The genes are TRBV7-9 and TRBJ1-2; D is uncertain. V was cut by 0 bases and J by 5 bases, with 10 bases left in between. Germline CDR1 and CDR2: SEHNR and FQNEAQ (reference sequence). The CDR3 totals 14 residues.

Here the CDR3 reads CAISKLGQSSYNEQFF. CDR3 bases: TGTGCCATCAGCAAACTCGGACAGAGCTCCTACAATGAGCAGTTCTTC. The V and J genes are TRBV10-3 and TRBJ2-1; TRBD1 is a possible D gene (6 bases). The CDR3 spans 16 residues. The V end was cut by 6 bases, the J end by 0 bases, with 15 bases between. CDR1 and CDR2 from the germline V gene are ENHRY and SYGVKD.

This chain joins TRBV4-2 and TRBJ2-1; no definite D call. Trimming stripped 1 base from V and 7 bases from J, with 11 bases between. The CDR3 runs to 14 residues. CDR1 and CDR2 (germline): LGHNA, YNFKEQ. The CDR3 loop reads CASSQGGRWNEQFF. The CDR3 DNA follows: TGTGCCAGCAGCCAAGGAGGCCGTTGGAATGAGCAGTTCTTC.

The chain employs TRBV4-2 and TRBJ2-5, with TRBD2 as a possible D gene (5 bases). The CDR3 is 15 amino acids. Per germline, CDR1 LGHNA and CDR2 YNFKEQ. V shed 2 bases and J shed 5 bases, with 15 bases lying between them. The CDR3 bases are TGTGCCAGCAGCCAACGGTCGGGGTGGCTTGAGACCCAGTACTTC. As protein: CASSQRSGWLETQYF.

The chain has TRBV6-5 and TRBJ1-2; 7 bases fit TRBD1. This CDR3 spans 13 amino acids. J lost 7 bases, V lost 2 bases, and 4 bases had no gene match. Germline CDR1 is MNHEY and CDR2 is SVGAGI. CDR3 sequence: CASSYEGAGGYTF. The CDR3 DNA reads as TGTGCCAGCAGTTACGAGGGGGCTGGTGGCTACACCTTC.

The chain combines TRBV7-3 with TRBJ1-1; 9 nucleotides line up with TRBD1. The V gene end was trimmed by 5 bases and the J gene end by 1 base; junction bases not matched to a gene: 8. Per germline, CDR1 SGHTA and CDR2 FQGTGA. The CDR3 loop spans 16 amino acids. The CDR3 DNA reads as TGTGCCAGCAGCCCCGGGACAGGGAGGGGGAACACTGAAGCTTTCTTT. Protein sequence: CASSPGTGRGNTEAFF. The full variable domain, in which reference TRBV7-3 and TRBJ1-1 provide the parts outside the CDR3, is GAGVSQTPSNKVTEKGKYVELRCDPISGHTALYWYRQSLGQGPEFLIYFQGTGAADDSGLPNDRFFAVRPEGSVSTLKIQRTERGDSAVYLCASSPGTGRGNTEAFFGQGTRLTVV.

Here the CDR3 reads CASSRTDFTNYGYTF. The CDR3 DNA sequence: TGTGCCAGCAGCCGAACGGACTTCACTAACTATGGCTACACCTTC. The V gene is TRBV6-2 or TRBV6-3, the J gene TRBJ1-2; D unresolved. The CDR3 runs to 15 residues. Trimming stripped 6 bases from V and 0 bases from J, with 14 bases between. CDR1 is MNHEY, CDR2 SVGEGT, per germline.